Shown below are 9 T cell receptor beta chains from a single sample sequenced in a study of neurological immune-mediated disorders (dated by TCRdb to the late 2010s). The library was generated by 5' RACE. The sequencing machine was an Illumina HiSeq 2500. TCRdb itself trimmed the public reads at Q25 with fastp, ran MiXCR and retained productive beta chains. Each CDR3 protein gets just one entry, which takes the most common genes and DNA from the rows behind it. This sample has under 35,000 distinct CDR3 sequences in its table, and approximately 1.4% of those were observed once. The ten most abundant clones make up about 9.3% of the sample. The specimen was PBMCs. The receptors come from a woman under 40 with multiple sclerosis.

Ten or more counts support this clonotype. The chain has TRBV7-9 and TRBJ2-7, with D perhaps TRBD1 (6 bases). The V end was cut by 6 bases, the J end by 3 bases, with 15 bases between. This CDR3 is built from 14 residues. CDR1 and CDR2 from the germline V gene are SEHNR and FQNEAQ (reference sequence). The CDR3, as DNA: TGTGCCAGCAGTCAACAGGGTGGAGGCTACGAGCAGTACTTC. The encoded protein is CASSQQGGGYEQYF.

The chain couples TRBV12-3 or TRBV12-4 to TRBJ1-2; 10 nucleotides line up with TRBD1. This CDR3 has 19 residues. After removal of 2 bases from V and 0 bases from J, the junction contained 12 bases not matched to a gene. The CDR3 nucleotides read TGTGCCAGCAGTTTAAGGGGTCGGACAGGGGGGCCTGCTAACTATGGCTACACCTTC. Protein product: CASSLRGRTGGPANYGYTF.

This clonotype was counted ten times or more. The chain couples TRBV5-1 to TRBJ2-7; D might be TRBD1 (6 bases). Trimming pared 0 bases from V and 2 bases from J, leaving 12 bases between. The germline V gene has CDR1 SGHRS and CDR2 YFSETQ. The CDR3 is 15 residues long. CDR3 in amino acids: CASSLARGVAYEQYF. In nucleotides, the CDR3 is TGCGCCAGCAGCTTGGCCAGGGGAGTAGCCTACGAGCAGTACTTC.

This sequence joins TRBV6-6 and TRBJ2-3; the D is unclear. V was shortened by 5 bases and J by 0 bases, with 21 bases between the two germline ends. Germline lookup yields CDR1 MNHNY and CDR2 SVGAGI (reference sequence). The CDR3 sequence is 18 residues long. CDR3 amino acids: CASSPGPIGLTSTDTQYF. The DNA of the CDR3 is TGTGCCAGCAGTCCTGGGCCCATTGGCCTGACTAGCACAGATACGCAGTATTTT.

This clonotype was counted many times. The chain employs TRBV9 and TRBJ1-5; tentatively, D is TRBD1 (5 bases). The CDR3 is made up of 14 amino acids. Deletions cut 0 bases from V and 8 bases from J, with 12 bases between. Germline V gene lookup returns CDR1 SGDLS and CDR2 YYNGEE. The CDR3 DNA is TGTGCCAGCAGCGTAGGAGGGGATCTAAAGCCCCAGCATTTT. Its protein is CASSVGGDLKPQHF.

The table lists this clonotype with many counts. This sequence joins TRBV20-1 and TRBJ2-7; 11 nucleotides match TRBD1. The CDR3 totals 15 residues. The junction had 7 bases not matched to a gene; V was cut back by 4 bases and J by 2 bases. CDR1 DFQATT and CDR2 SNEGSKA come from the germline V gene (reference sequence). The CDR3 loop is CSATAGTGGAYEQYF. CDR3 DNA sequence: TGCAGTGCTACCGCCGGGACAGGGGGAGCCTACGAGCAGTACTTC.

This clonotype was counted ten times or more. The chain couples TRBV9 to TRBJ2-1; 10 bases line up with TRBD2. The CDR3 sequence is 15 residues long. The V gene end was trimmed by 4 bases and the J gene end by 7 bases; junction bases not matched to a gene: 8. The germline V gene encodes CDR1 SGDLS and CDR2 YYNGEE. CDR3 sequence reads: CASSTQRGGLNEQFF. CDR3 coding DNA: TGTGCCAGCAGCACCCAGCGGGGGGGCCTTAATGAGCAGTTCTTC.

This clonotype has at least ten counts. The gene calls are TRBV27 and TRBJ2-3, with 8 bases lining up with TRBD2. J was trimmed by 6 bases and V by 7 bases; bases with no gene match: 6. The CDR3 contains 13 residues. The germline CDR1 and CDR2 sequences are MNHEY and SMNVEV (reference sequence). The CDR3 sequence: CASIGGALDTQYF. CDR3 bases: TGTGCCAGCATCGGGGGGGCCCTGGATACGCAGTATTTT.

At least ten counts were recorded for this clonotype. The chain has TRBV20-1 and TRBJ2-7; D may be TRBD2 (5 bases). The germline gives CDR1 DFQATT, CDR2 SNEGSKA (reference sequence). The CDR3 totals 11 residues. The germline V and J ends were trimmed by 3 bases and 7 bases, with 10 bases remaining between them. The DNA of the CDR3 is TGCAGTGCTAGTTTTCGCGGGGAGCAGTACTTC. As protein: CSASFRGEQYF.